The 11 T cell receptor beta chains below come from one sample, sequenced in a study of regulatory T cells in long-lasting Graves disease (dated by TCRdb to the early 2020s). The label giving this sample's time point can be read as: persistent/refractory GD, antithyroid drugs over 5 years with positive TRAb. RNA was extracted from PBMCs in TRIzol for both TCR sequencing and RNA sequencing. The method behind the library was multiplex PCR. Sequencing took place on an Illumina HiSeq 4000. To build TCR beta libraries, CDR3 regions were amplified by Arm-PCR using iRepertoire HTBI primers. TCRdb reprocessing: public reads trimmed at Q25 with fastp, clones called with MiXCR, in-frame beta chains kept. Every distinct CDR3 protein forms one entry, paired with its most common genes and DNA. This sample gives about 470,000 distinct CDR3 sequences in total; around 20% of them show up just once. 7.8% of the sample lies in the top ten.

The specimen was peripheral blood mononuclear cells (PBMCs), collected when the disease was refractory, from a patient treated with antithyroid drugs. Every receptor here comes from a female donor with Graves disease.

This clonotype came up a few times. This rearrangement joins TRBV5-5 to TRBJ1-2; no firm D call. CDR3 length: 13 amino acids. Trimming left V 3 bases short and J 8 bases short, with 14 bases between. Germline V gene data show CDR1 as SGHKS and CDR2 as YYEKEE (reference sequence). DNA of the CDR3: TGTGCCAGCAGCTGGCGGGTTGAAGGCGGCTACACCTTC. This codes for CASSWRVEGGYTF.

Of note for this clonotype: It is likely a read error, because the conserved phenylalanine at the end of the CDR3 is missing. The chain employs TRBV29-1 and TRBJ2-2; TRBD2 matches at 11 bases. The CDR3 is 14 amino acids. Germline trimming cut 5 bases from V and 6 bases from J; bases unmatched to any gene: 5. In germline, CDR1 is SQVTM, CDR2 ANQGSEA. The CDR3 is CSVLGLAVAGELFL. The CDR3 nucleotides are TGCAGCGTTTTGGGACTAGCGGTCGCCGGGGAGCTGTTTCTT.

The chain has TRBV9 and TRBJ2-1, with D perhaps TRBD2 (5 bases). Germline V gives CDR1 SGDLS, CDR2 YYNGEE. There are 16 residues in the CDR3. V was cut by 4 bases and J by 0 bases, with 14 bases left in between. CDR3 coding DNA: TGTGCCAGCAGCTTTAGCCCGGGATCCTCCTACAATGAGCAGTTCTTC. Translating it yields CASSFSPGSSYNEQFF.

This clonotype showed up many times. The gene calls are TRBV2 and TRBJ2-1, with D uncertain. The ends were cut back, 3 bases at V and 4 bases at J, with 4 bases in the middle. This CDR3 region has 12 residues. Germline CDR1 is SNHLY and CDR2 is FYNNEI. The chain's CDR3 is CASSDGYNEQFF. As DNA, the CDR3 is TGTGCCAGCAGTGATGGTTACAATGAGCAGTTCTTC. The variable domain in full, completed from reference TRBV2 and TRBJ2-1, reads EPEVTQTPSHQVTQMGQEVILRCVPISNHLYFYWYRQILGQKVEFLVSFYNNEISEKSEIFDDQFSVERPDGSNFTLKIRSTKLEDSAMYFCASSDGYNEQFFGPGTRLTVL.

The chain has TRBV2 and TRBJ1-1, with TRBD1 matching over 10 bases. Trimming removed 3 bases from V and 4 bases from J; junction bases left unmatched: 11. CDR1 and CDR2 (germline): SNHLY, FYNNEI. CDR3 length: 17 residues. The CDR3 bases are TGTGCCAGCAGTGAGGAAGGGACAGGGGTACGCATCACTGAAGCTTTCTTT. As protein: CASSEEGTGVRITEAFF.

This clonotype was counted many times. The chain links TRBV28 to TRBJ2-7; possible D gene TRBD1, 5 bases. CDR1 and CDR2 from the germline V gene are MDHEN and SYDVKM. CDR3 length equals 12 residues. V gave up 8 bases and J gave up 4 bases, with 12 bases separating them. In DNA, the CDR3 is TGTGCCAGCTGGGGCAACCTTTACGAGCAGTACTTC. Its translation: CASWGNLYEQYF.

J is TRBJ2-4 and V is TRBV7-3, with 10 bases lining up with TRBD2. The J call is doubtful: the DNA matches TRBJ2-3 better. Germline V CDR1 and CDR2: SGHTA, FQGTGA. The CDR3 spans 14 residues. CDR3 DNA sequence: TGTGCCAGCAGCCGGACTAGCGGCGCAGATACGCAGTATTTT. This sequence encodes CASSRTSGADTQYF.

The rearrangement uses TRBV29-1 and TRBJ2-7, with 8 bases fitting TRBD1. CDR1 is SQVTM, CDR2 ANQGSEA, per germline. The CDR3 runs to 12 residues. The ends lost 6 bases at V and 5 bases at J; junction bases unmatched: 6. Here the CDR3 reads CSVRTGTDEQYF. CDR3 sequence (DNA): TGCAGCGTGAGGACAGGGACAGACGAGCAGTACTTC.

CDR3 DNA: TGCGCCAGCAGCTATCACGGTAGAACCGGGGAGCTGTTTTTT. Protein sequence: CASSYHGRTGELFF. This chain links TRBV5-1 with TRBJ2-2, with no clear D. From germline, CDR1 is SGHRS and CDR2 YFSETQ. The CDR3 is 14 residues long. Trimming pared 3 bases from V and 5 bases from J, leaving 11 bases between.

This clonotype came up many times. This chain links TRBV12-3 or TRBV12-4 with TRBJ1-1; D unclear. V was cut by 6 bases and J by 1 base, with 9 bases left in between. The CDR3 runs to 13 residues. The CDR3 is CASRYLENTEAFF. In nucleotides, the CDR3 is TGTGCCAGCAGGTACCTGGAGAACACTGAAGCTTTCTTT.

This clonotype was seen repeatedly, ten times or more. This chain links TRBV7-2 with TRBJ1-6; D unclear. Germline V lookup: CDR1 SGHTA, CDR2 FQGNSA. The length of the CDR3 is 14 residues. Trimming shortened V by 1 base and J by 7 bases, and 8 bases separated the two germline ends. CDR3 DNA: TGTGCCAGCAGCTTAGATAGAAGAAATTCACCCCTCCACTTT. It encodes CASSLDRRNSPLHF.